Many counts were recorded for the clone carrying this TCR beta chain. Its antigen is as yet unknown. Via MiXCR, TCRdb re-called the 5' RACE reads, giving one row per CDR3 protein. The data show some 840,000 distinct CDR3 sequences, around 11% seen once. The sample originates from a study of CD8 T cells in ankylosing spondylitis. Study-wide results and limits: Seemingly distinctive of ankylosing spondylitis blood was a TCR beta motif formed by eight highly homologous variants. The study looked at matched synovial fluid samples from ankylosing spondylitis patients. Disease-linked clones were reported to be significantly enriched there.

The ends were cut back, 0 bases at V and 8 bases at J, with 13 bases in the middle. Looked up from germline, CDR1 is SQVTM and CDR2 is ANQGSEA. The CDR3 consists of 13 residues. The sample comprised blood, either unsorted or a sorted T cell fraction (not recorded which). This sequence joins TRBV29-1 and TRBJ1-2; perhaps TRBD1 as D (5 bases). The source of this sequence is a male donor with ankylosing spondylitis. The CDR3 DNA reads TGCAGCGTTGAAGATGCGGGGGGAATAGGCTACACCTTC. Encoded protein: CSVEDAGGIGYTF.